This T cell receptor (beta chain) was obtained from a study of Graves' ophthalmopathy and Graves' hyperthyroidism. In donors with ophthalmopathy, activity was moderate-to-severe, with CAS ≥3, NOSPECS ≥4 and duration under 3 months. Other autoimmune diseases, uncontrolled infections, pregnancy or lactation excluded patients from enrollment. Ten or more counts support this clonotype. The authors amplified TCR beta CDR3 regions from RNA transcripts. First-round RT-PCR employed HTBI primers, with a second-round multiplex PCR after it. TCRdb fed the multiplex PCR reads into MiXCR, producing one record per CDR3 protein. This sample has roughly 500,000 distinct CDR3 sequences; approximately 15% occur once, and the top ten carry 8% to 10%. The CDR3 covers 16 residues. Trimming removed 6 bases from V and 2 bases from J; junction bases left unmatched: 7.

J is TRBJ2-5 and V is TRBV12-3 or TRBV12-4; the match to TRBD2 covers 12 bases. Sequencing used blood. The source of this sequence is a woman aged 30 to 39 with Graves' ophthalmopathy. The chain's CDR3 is CASSRTSGAPQETQYF. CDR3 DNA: TGTGCCAGCAGCCGGACTAGCGGGGCACCTCAAGAGACCCAGTACTTC.